This T cell receptor beta chain was obtained from a study of beta chain features in type 1 diabetes. Study-wide results and caveats: Shorter TCRB CDR3s, moderately but significantly so, marked every one of the four CD4+ subsets in Type 1 diabetes patients.

The table lists this clone with a count of one. What it binds is unknown. There are 14 residues in the CDR3. The V gene's germline CDR1 is SGHDT and CDR2 YYEEEE. The entirety of the isolated RNA underwent reverse transcription, so expressed TCRB transcripts were sequenced. Method: immunoSEQ multiplex PCR; TCRdb's copy keeps in-frame clones and lacks some. Among tens of thousands of clones, about 50% were seen once, and the ten largest hold roughly 0.7%. The sequence was obtained from a young man with type 1 diabetes. Sequencing input: central memory CD4+ T cells from blood. The rearrangement uses TRBV5-6 and TRBJ2-5, with D perhaps matching TRBD2 (6 bases). The J call may be incorrect, as the DNA end agrees better with TRBJ2-7. The chain's CDR3 is CASSFGGTSYEQYF. CDR3 sequence (DNA): TGTGCCAGCAGCTTCGGGGGTACCTCCTACGAGCAGTACTTC.